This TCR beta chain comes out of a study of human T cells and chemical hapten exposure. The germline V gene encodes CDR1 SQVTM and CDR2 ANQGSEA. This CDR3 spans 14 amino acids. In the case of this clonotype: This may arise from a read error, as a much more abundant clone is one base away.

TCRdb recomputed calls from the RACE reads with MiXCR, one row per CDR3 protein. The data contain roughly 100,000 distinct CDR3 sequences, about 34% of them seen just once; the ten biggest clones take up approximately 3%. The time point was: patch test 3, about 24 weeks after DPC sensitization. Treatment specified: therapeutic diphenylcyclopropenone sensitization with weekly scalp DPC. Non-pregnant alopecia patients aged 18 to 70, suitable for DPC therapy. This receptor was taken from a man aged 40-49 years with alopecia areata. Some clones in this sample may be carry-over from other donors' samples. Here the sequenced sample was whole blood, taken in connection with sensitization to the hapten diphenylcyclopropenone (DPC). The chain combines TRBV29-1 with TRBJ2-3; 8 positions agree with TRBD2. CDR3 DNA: TGCAGCGTTTTTCCGAGCGGGAGAGTAGATACGCGGTATTTT. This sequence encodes CSVFPSGRVDTRYF.